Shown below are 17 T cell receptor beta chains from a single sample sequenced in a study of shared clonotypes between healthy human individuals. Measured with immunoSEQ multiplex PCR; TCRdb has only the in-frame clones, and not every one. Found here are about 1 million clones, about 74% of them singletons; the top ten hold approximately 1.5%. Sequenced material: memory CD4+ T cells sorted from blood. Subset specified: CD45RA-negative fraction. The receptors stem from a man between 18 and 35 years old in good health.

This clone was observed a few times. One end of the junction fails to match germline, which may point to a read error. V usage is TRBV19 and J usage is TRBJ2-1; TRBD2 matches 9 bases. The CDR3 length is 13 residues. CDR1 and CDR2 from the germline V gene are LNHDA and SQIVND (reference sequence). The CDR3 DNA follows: TGTGCCAGTTCTACCCAAGTGGGGACTAGCATCCTCTTC. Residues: CASSTQVGTSILF.

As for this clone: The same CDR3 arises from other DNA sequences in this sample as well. The CDR3: CASSYSRQGRTEAFF. The CDR3 DNA sequence: TGTGCCAGCAGTTACTCGAGGCAGGGTCGAACTGAAGCTTTCTTT. The chain links TRBV6-5 to TRBJ1-1; D may be TRBD1 (5 bases). Trimming removed 0 bases from V and 5 bases from J, with 13 bases in between. Germline V lookup: CDR1 MNHEY, CDR2 SVGAGI. This CDR3 is built from 15 residues.

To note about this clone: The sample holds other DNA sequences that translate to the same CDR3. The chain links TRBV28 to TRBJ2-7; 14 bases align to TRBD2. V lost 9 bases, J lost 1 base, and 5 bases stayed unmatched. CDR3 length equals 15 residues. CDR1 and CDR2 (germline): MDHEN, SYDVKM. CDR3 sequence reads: CASSRTSGGSYEQYF. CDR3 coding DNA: TGTGCCAGTTCGCGGACTAGCGGGGGGTCCTACGAGCAGTACTTC.

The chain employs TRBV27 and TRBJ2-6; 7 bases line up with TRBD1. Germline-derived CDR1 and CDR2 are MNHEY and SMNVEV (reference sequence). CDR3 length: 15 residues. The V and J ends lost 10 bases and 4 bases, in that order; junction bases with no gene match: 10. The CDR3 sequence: CATRRRGPGANVLTF. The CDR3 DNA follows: TGTGCCACCAGACGTAGGGGGCCCGGGGCCAACGTCCTGACTTTC.

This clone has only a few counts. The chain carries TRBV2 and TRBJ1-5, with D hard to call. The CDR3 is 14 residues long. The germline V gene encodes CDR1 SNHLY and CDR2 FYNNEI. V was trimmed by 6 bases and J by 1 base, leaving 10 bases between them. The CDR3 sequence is CASRKDLSNQPQHF. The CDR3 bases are TGTGCCAGCAGGAAGGACTTAAGCAATCAGCCCCAGCATTTT. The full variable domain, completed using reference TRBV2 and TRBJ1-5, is EPEVTQTPSHQVTQMGQEVILRCVPISNHLYFYWYRQILGQKVEFLVSFYNNEISEKSEIFDDQFSVERPDGSNFTLKIRSTKLEDSAMYFCASRKDLSNQPQHFGDGTRLSIL.

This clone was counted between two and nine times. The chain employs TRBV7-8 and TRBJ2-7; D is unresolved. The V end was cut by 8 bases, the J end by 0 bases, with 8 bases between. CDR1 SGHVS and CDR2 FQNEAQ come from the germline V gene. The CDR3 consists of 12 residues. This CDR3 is CASRTYSYEQYF. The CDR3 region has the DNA TGTGCCAGCCGTACATACTCCTACGAGCAGTACTTC.

The CDR3 nucleotides are TGTGCCAGTAGTACGGTAGGACTAGCGGGGTTACTCTCCTACAATGAGCAGTTCTTC. Residues: CASSTVGLAGLLSYNEQFF. V is TRBV19 and J is TRBJ2-1, with 12 nucleotides matching TRBD2. V trimming: 4 bases; J trimming: 0 bases; junction bases outside the gene matches: 10. Germline CDR1 is LNHDA and CDR2 is SQIVND (reference sequence). The CDR3 totals 19 residues.

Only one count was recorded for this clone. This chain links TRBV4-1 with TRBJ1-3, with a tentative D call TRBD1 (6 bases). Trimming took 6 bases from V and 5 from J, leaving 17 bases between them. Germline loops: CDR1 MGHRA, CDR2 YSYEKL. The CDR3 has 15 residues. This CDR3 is CASSQGQASRNTIYF. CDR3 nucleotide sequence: TGCGCCAGCAGTCAGGGACAAGCAAGCAGAAACACCATATATTTT.

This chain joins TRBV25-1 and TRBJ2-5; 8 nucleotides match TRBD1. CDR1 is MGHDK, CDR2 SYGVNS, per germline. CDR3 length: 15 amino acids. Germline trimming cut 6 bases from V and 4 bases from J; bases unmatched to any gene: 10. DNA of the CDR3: TGTGCCAGCAGCCCTAAATCAGGGGGCCGAGAGACCCAGTACTTC. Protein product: CASSPKSGGRETQYF.

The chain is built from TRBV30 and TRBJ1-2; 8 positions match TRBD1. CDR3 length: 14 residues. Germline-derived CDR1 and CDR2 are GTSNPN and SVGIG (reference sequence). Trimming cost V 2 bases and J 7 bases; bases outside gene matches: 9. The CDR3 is CAWSYRGVSGGYTF. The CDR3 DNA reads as TGTGCCTGGAGTTACAGGGGGGTCTCGGGTGGCTACACCTTC.

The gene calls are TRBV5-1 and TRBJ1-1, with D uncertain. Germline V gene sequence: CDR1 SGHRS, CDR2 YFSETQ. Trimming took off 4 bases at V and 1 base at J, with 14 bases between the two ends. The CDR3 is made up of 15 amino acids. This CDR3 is CASSLYGQSNTEAFF. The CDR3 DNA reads TGCGCCAGCAGCCTCTATGGGCAGTCGAACACTGAAGCTTTCTTT.

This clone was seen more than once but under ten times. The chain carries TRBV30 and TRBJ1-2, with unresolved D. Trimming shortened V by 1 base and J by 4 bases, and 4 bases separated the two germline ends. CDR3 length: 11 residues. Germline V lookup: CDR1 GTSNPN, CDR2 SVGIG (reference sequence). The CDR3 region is CAWSEGYGYTF. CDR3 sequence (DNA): TGTGCCTGGAGTGAGGGCTATGGCTACACCTTC.

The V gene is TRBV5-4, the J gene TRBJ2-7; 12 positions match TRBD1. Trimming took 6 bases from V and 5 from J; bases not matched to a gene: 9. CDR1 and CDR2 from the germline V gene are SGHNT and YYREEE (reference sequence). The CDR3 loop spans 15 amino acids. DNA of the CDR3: TGTGCCAGCACCAAAGGGGGGACAGGGGGCGACGAGCAGTACTTC. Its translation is CASTKGGTGGDEQYF.

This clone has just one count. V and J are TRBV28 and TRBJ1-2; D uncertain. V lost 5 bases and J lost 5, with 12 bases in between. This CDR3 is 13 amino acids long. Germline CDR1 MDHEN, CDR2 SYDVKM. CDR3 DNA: TGTGCCAGCAGTGGCCAGACCTTTTATGGCTACACCTTC. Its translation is CASSGQTFYGYTF.

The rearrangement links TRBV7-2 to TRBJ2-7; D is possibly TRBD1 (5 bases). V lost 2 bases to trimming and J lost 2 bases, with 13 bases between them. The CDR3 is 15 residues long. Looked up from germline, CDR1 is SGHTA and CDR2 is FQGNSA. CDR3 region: CASSLTTVQTYEQYF. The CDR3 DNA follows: TGTGCCAGCAGCTTAACGACAGTTCAGACCTACGAGCAGTACTTC.

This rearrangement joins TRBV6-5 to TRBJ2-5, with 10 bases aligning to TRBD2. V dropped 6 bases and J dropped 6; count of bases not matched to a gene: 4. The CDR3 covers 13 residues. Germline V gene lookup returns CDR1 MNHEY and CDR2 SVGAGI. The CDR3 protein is CASSSSGGKTQYF. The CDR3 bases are TGTGCCAGCAGCAGTAGCGGGGGGAAGACCCAGTACTTC.

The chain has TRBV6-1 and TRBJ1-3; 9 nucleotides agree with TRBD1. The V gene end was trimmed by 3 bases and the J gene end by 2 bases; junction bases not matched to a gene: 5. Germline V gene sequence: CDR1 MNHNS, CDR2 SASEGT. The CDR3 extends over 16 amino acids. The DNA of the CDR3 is TGTGCCAGCAGTGATCCAAGGACAGGGGCTGGAAACACCATATATTTT. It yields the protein CASSDPRTGAGNTIYF.